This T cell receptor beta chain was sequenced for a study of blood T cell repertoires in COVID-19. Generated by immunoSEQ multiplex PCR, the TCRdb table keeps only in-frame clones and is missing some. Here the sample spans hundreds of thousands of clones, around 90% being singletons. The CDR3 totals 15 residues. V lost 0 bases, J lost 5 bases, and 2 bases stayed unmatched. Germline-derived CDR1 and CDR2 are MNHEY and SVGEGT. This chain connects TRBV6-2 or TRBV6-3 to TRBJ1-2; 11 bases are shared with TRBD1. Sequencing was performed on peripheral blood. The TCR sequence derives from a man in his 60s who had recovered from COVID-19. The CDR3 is CASSYSGTGGYGYTF. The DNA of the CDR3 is TGTGCCAGCAGTTACTCCGGGACAGGGGGTTATGGCTACACCTTC.